A single count supports the clone carrying this T cell receptor (beta chain). Sequencing was performed with immunoSEQ multiplex PCR; in TCRdb, only in-frame clones are kept and a portion is missing. In the table there are fewer than 6,000 clones, around 83% of which are singletons. V lost 3 bases and J lost 6; bases outside the gene matches: 4. The germline gives CDR1 SGHTA, CDR2 FQGNSA. The CDR3 is made up of 13 amino acids. The sample comes from a study of T cell repertoires in ileal Crohn's disease. The sequence was obtained from an adult with Crohn's disease. V and J are TRBV7-2 and TRBJ1-2; 7 nucleotides align to TRBD1. The sequenced sample consisted of ileal tissue. In DNA, the CDR3 is TGTGCCAGCAGCTTTCAGGGGGTGGATGGCTACACCTTC. Translation gives CASSFQGVDGYTF.